One and the same sample provided the 16 T cell receptor beta chains below, sequenced in a study of identical twins. TCRdb reprocessed the 5' RACE reads via MiXCR and lists one record per CDR3 protein. The table shows some 200,000 distinct CDR3 sequences, with about 7.5% occurring only once. These data also featured in a second study, about yellow fever vaccine responses in identical twins.

The source material was memory (CD45RO+) T cells sorted from blood. These receptor sequences come from a woman aged 18-35 years in good health.

J is TRBJ2-5 and V is TRBV10-2, with 8 bases matching TRBD2. The CDR3 extends over 14 amino acids. CDR1 and CDR2 (germline): WSHSY, SAAADI. V lost 6 bases and J lost 5; bases outside the gene matches: 8. The CDR3 sequence is CASSDLAGRETQYF. The CDR3 DNA reads TGCGCCAGCAGCGATTTAGCGGGACGCGAGACCCAGTACTTC.

This clonotype was seen at least ten times. The gene calls are TRBV9 and TRBJ2-1; D unresolved. Germline V gives CDR1 SGDLS, CDR2 YYNGEE. The CDR3 consists of 16 residues. V was trimmed by 3 bases and J by 1 base, leaving 14 bases between them. Here the CDR3 DNA reads TGTGCCAGCAGCGCGCCCCCCGGCGCGTCCTACAATGAGCAGTTCTTC. Residues: CASSAPPGASYNEQFF.

The chain combines TRBV2 with TRBJ2-6; TRBD1 agrees at 10 bases. Germline V CDR1 and CDR2: SNHLY, FYNNEI. The V and J ends lost 6 bases and 2 bases, in that order; junction bases with no gene match: 7. The CDR3 runs to 17 residues. The CDR3 DNA follows: TGTGCCAGCAGAAGAGACAGGGGGCATGCTGGGGCCAACGTCCTGACTTTC. Its translation: CASRRDRGHAGANVLTF. The complete variable domain, with remaining parts taken from reference TRBV2 and TRBJ2-6, reads EPEVTQTPSHQVTQMGQEVILRCVPISNHLYFYWYRQILGQKVEFLVSFYNNEISEKSEIFDDQFSVERPDGSNFTLKIRSTKLEDSAMYFCASRRDRGHAGANVLTFGAGSRLTVL.

V gene TRBV6-5 combines with J gene TRBJ2-5, with D unclear. V lost 2 bases to trimming and J lost 1 base, with 11 bases between them. Germline CDR1 MNHEY, CDR2 SVGAGI. CDR3 length: 15 amino acids. The CDR3 DNA reads as TGTGCCAGCAGTTACAGGGTGGGCATCCAAGAGACCCAGTACTTC. It is translated as CASSYRVGIQETQYF.

This clonotype was counted only a few times. The V gene is TRBV2, the J gene TRBJ2-7; either TRBD1 or TRBD2 may fit D (6 bases each). The germline CDR1 and CDR2 sequences are SNHLY and FYNNEI. This CDR3 contains 14 residues. Between the trimmed V and J ends, which lost 6 bases and 4 bases, there was a span of 16 bases. CDR3 in DNA: TGTGCCAGCAGGAGAGAGGGGGGTAAATACGAGCAGTACTTC. Encoded protein: CASRREGGKYEQYF.

This clonotype is a singleton in its sample. J is TRBJ2-1 and V is TRBV7-3; 9 nucleotides line up with TRBD1. There are 15 residues in the CDR3. Germline lookup yields CDR1 SGHTA and CDR2 FQGTGA. V dropped 3 bases and J dropped 7; count of bases not matched to a gene: 7. The CDR3 sequence: CASSLGQGMTNEQFF. CDR3 nucleotides: TGTGCCAGCAGCTTGGGACAGGGTATGACTAATGAGCAGTTCTTC.

V gene TRBV7-2 combines with J gene TRBJ2-3; D unclear. Trimming stripped 0 bases from V and 8 bases from J, with 3 bases between. Germline V gene data show CDR1 as SGHTA and CDR2 as FQGNSA. CDR3 length: 11 residues. CDR3 bases: TGTGCCAGCAGCTTAGCGGCTACGCAGTATTTT. Translating it yields CASSLAATQYF.

This clonotype was seen repeatedly, ten times or more. The chain combines TRBV14 with TRBJ2-3, with D possibly called TRBD1 or TRBD2 (6 bases each). From germline, CDR1 is SGHDN and CDR2 FVKESK. The CDR3 runs to 16 residues. Trimming shortened V by 1 base and J by 0 bases, and 11 bases separated the two germline ends. The CDR3, as DNA: TGTGCCAGCAGCCAAGCGTGGGGGGCAAGCACAGATACGCAGTATTTT. Residues: CASSQAWGASTDTQYF.

Only a few counts were recorded for this clonotype. This chain joins TRBV28 and TRBJ2-3, with 12 bases lining up with TRBD2. After removal of 4 bases from V and 5 bases from J, the junction contained 7 bases not matched to a gene. The CDR3 length is 16 residues. CDR1 and CDR2 from the germline V gene are MDHEN and SYDVKM. CDR3 residues: CASSSPSGRAGDTQYF. In DNA form, the CDR3 reads TGTGCCAGCAGTTCCCCTAGCGGGAGGGCCGGAGATACGCAGTATTTT.

This clonotype appeared many times. The V and J genes are TRBV5-4 and TRBJ2-5; tentative D call: TRBD1 (6 bases). The CDR3 has 13 residues. V was trimmed by 4 bases and J by 2 bases, leaving 9 bases between them. Germline CDR1 SGHNT, CDR2 YYREEE (reference sequence). CDR3 protein: CASSRDMQETQYF. CDR3 nucleotides: TGTGCCAGCAGCCGGGACATGCAAGAGACCCAGTACTTC.

This clonotype occurred a few times. CDR3 DNA: TGTGCCAGCAGTTCCGGGACGGGCGACCGGCCCCAGCATTTT. Translation: CASSSGTGDRPQHF. The chain carries TRBV6-5 and TRBJ1-5, with a weak D call TRBD1 (5 bases). Between the trimmed V and J ends, which lost 4 bases and 9 bases, there was a span of 16 bases. CDR1 is MNHEY and CDR2 is SVGAGI in the germline V gene. The CDR3 is 14 amino acids.

The genes are TRBV5-1 and TRBJ2-3; D might be TRBD1 (5 bases). Germline CDR1 is SGHRS and CDR2 is YFSETQ. The V gene lost 0 bases and the J gene lost 10 bases, with 9 bases spanning the gap. CDR3 size: 12 residues. The CDR3 spells CASSLGKGAQYF. The CDR3 coding sequence is TGCGCCAGCAGCTTGGGTAAAGGGGCGCAGTATTTT.

The rearrangement uses TRBV5-6 and TRBJ1-2; TRBD1 matches at 8 bases. The germline V gene encodes CDR1 SGHDT and CDR2 YYEEEE. The junction had 17 bases not matched to a gene; V was cut back by 2 bases and J by 14 bases. The CDR3 consists of 15 residues. As DNA, the CDR3 is TGTGCCAGCAGCTTCGCCGGGACAGGCAGCCTTGTTTGGACCTTC. It is translated as CASSFAGTGSLVWTF. Full variable domain (rest looked up from reference TRBV5-6 and TRBJ1-2): DAGVTQSPTHLIKTRGQQVTLRCSPKSGHDTVSWYQQALGQGPQFIFQYYEEEERQRGNFPDRFSGHQFPNYSSELNVNALLLGDSALYLCASSFAGTGSLVWTFGSGTRLTVV.

This clonotype was seen at least ten times. The CDR3 nucleotides are TGTGCCAGCAGCACTCTCGCGTCGGAGTCTAGCGTCACAGATACGCAGTATTTT. Its translation is CASSTLASESSVTDTQYF. V usage is TRBV4-2 and J usage is TRBJ2-3; D perhaps matches TRBD2 (6 bases). The V and J ends lost 5 bases and 2 bases respectively, with 23 bases between them. The CDR3 is 18 amino acids. In germline, CDR1 is LGHNA, CDR2 YNFKEQ.

Many counts were recorded for this clonotype. Germline is not matched at one junction end, which may reflect a read error. The chain combines TRBV12-3 or TRBV12-4 with TRBJ2-7; no firm D call. The CDR3 sequence is 14 residues long. The CDR3 nucleotides read TGTGCCAGCGGTTTTGCGGAATTACCTTATCAGCAGTACTTC. This translates into CASGFAELPYQQYF.

V usage is TRBV18 and J usage is TRBJ1-6; D is uncertain. The CDR3 loop spans 13 amino acids. CDR1 and CDR2 from the germline V gene are KGHSH and LQKENI. Trimming left V 5 bases short and J 10 bases short, with 12 bases between. The CDR3 loop reads CASSSLPISPLHF. CDR3 sequence (DNA): TGTGCCAGCTCATCACTTCCGATATCACCCCTCCACTTT. Combining the CDR3 with reference TRBV18 and TRBJ1-6 gives the whole variable domain NAGVMQNPRHLVRRRGQEARLRCSPMKGHSHVYWYRQLPEEGLKFMVYLQKENIIDESGMPKERFSAEFPKEGPSILRIQQVVRGDSAAYFCASSSLPISPLHFGNGTRLTVT.